This T cell receptor (beta chain) derives from a study of T cell responses to AZD1222 COVID-19 vaccine. Study-wide findings and caveats: The reported proportion of spike-specific TCRs targeting unmutated variant regions was nearly half. Spike-wide coverage was observed for vaccine-associated CD4 TCRs, with dominant responses at 160-218 and 743-854. Donors, mostly white British, included more females; clonal diversity was possibly underestimated. Repertoires were obtained only post-peak T cell response.

TCRdb's table, derived via immunoSEQ multiplex PCR, lists solely in-frame clones and lacks some. This table holds about 150,000 clones, approximately 89% found once. On this clone: Antigen unknown.

CDR3 length: 13 amino acids. The V end lost 5 bases, the J end lost 12 bases, and 20 bases lay between the germline ends. CDR1 and CDR2 (germline): SGHTA, FQGNSA. This sequence originates from an adult in good health. The starting material was peripheral blood, obtained on day 0 of MenACWY control vaccination. V gene TRBV7-2 combines with J gene TRBJ2-7; D possibly uses TRBD1 or TRBD2 (5 bases each). The CDR3 region has the DNA TGTGCCAGCAGCGCCTCAACCGGGACCGGTGGGTACTTC. This sequence encodes CASSASTGTGGYF.